This T cell receptor beta chain appears in the sequencing data of a study of blood T cell repertoires in COVID-19. Background on the study: COVID-19 samples, acute and convalescent, were from the United States, Italy and Spain. The analysed material was cDNA or gDNA that came from T cells, B-cell-depleted T cells, or PBMCs.

The CDR3 runs to 14 residues. Germline lookup yields CDR1 LNHDA and CDR2 SQIVND (reference sequence). V lost 8 bases to trimming and J lost 2 bases; unmatched junction nucleotides: 4. Profiled with immunoSEQ multiplex PCR; TCRdb holds only in-frame clones, not every one. The sample carries hundreds of thousands of clones, over 80% recorded once. The sequenced material came from peripheral blood. The V call is TRBV19, the J call TRBJ2-2, with TRBD2 identical over 8 bases. The receptor was isolated from a woman in her thirties with COVID-19, enrolled during active disease. The CDR3 protein is CASHSGRNTGELFF. DNA of the CDR3: TGTGCCAGTCACAGCGGGAGAAACACCGGGGAGCTGTTTTTT. Using reference TRBV19 and TRBJ2-2 for the parts outside the CDR3, the full variable domain is DGGITQSPKYLFRKEGQNVTLSCEQNLNHDAMYWYRQDPGQGLRLIYYSQIVNDFQKGDIAEGYSVSREKKESFPLTVTSAQKNPTAFYLCASHSGRNTGELFFGEGSRLTVL.